This T cell receptor beta chain was obtained from a study of blood T cell repertoires in COVID-19. Across the study: Sample material is recorded as cDNA or gDNA derived from T cells, B-cell-depleted T cells, or PBMCs.

Only in-frame clones appear in the TCRdb table, and some are missing; sequencing was by immunoSEQ multiplex PCR. The table includes fewer than 250,000 clones, about 83% detected once. There are a few counts of this clone. The CDR3 consists of 16 residues. V lost 0 bases to trimming and J lost 5 bases, with 13 bases between them. Germline V lookup: CDR1 KGHSH, CDR2 LQKENI. Enrolled through a virtual design, the participants were between roughly 18 and 90 years of age and came from fewer than 30 US areas. The sample was PBMCs or T cells enriched from blood (not recorded which). This TCR was sampled from a woman in her thirties or forties who had been exposed to COVID-19. The chain recombines TRBV18 with TRBJ2-2; D gene uncertain. The CDR3 bases are TGTGCCAGCTCACCACCGTCCAACGTCGGTACCGGGGAGCTGTTTTTT. Amino acid sequence: CASSPPSNVGTGELFF.